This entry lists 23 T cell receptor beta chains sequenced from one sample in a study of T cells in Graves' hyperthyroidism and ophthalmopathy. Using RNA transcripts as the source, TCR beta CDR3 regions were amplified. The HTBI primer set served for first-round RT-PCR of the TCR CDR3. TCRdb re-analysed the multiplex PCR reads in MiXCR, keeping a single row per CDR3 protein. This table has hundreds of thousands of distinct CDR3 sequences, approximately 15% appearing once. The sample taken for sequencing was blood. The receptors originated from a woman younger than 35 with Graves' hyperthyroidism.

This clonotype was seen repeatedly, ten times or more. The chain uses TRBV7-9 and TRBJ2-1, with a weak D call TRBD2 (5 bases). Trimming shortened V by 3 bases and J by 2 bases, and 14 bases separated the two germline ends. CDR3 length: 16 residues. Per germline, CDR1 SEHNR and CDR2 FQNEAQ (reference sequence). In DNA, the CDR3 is TGTGCCAGCAGCTTCAGGCGGGTGCTGACCTACAATGAGCAGTTCTTC. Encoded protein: CASSFRRVLTYNEQFF. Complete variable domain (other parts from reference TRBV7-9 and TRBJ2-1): DTGVSQNPRHKITKRGQNVTFRCDPISEHNRLYWYRQTLGQGPEFLTYFQNEAQLEKSRLLSDRFSAERPKGSFSTLEIQRTEQGDSAMYLCASSFRRVLTYNEQFFGPGTRLTVL.

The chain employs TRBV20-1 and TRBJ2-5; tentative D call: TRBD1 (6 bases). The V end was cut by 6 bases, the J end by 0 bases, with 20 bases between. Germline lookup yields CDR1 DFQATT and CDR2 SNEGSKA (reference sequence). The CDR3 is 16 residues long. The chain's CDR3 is CSAAGAAPIYQETQYF. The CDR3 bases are TGCAGTGCCGCAGGGGCAGCTCCAATCTACCAAGAGACCCAGTACTTC.

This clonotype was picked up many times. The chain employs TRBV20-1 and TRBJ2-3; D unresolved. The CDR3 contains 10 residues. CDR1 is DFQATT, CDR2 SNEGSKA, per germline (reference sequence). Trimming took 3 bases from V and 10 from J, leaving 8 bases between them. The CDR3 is CSASLGPQYF. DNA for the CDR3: TGCAGTGCTAGTCTCGGGCCGCAGTATTTT.

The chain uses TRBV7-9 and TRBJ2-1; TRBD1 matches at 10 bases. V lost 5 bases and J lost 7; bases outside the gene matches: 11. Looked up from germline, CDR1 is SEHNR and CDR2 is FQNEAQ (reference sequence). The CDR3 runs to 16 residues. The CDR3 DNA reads TGTGCCAGCAGCCCGACCGGGACAGGGGATAGTAATGAGCAGTTCTTC. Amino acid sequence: CASSPTGTGDSNEQFF.

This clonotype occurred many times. The CDR3 here is CASSLSSRRGTVYYEQYF. The CDR3 nucleotides are TGTGCCAGCAGTTTATCGTCAAGGCGAGGGACGGTATACTACGAGCAGTACTTC. The rearrangement links TRBV27 to TRBJ2-7; the D call may be TRBD1 or TRBD2 (5 bases each). Germline CDR1 and CDR2: MNHEY and SMNVEV (reference sequence). The V end was cut by 0 bases, the J end by 3 bases, with 21 bases between. CDR3 length: 18 amino acids.

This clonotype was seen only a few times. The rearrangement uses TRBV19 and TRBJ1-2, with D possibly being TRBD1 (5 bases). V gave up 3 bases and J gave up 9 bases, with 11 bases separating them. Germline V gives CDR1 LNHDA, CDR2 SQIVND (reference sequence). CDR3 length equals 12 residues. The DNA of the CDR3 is TGTGCCAGTAGTATGGGGACGGAGCGCTACACCTTC. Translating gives CASSMGTERYTF.

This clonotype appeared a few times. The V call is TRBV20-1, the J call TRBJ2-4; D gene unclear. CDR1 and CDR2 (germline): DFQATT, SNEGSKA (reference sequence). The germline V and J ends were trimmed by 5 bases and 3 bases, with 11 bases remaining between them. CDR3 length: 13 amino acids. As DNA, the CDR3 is TGCAGTGCTGGCCCCGACGGCAAAAACATTCAGTACTTC. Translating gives CSAGPDGKNIQYF.

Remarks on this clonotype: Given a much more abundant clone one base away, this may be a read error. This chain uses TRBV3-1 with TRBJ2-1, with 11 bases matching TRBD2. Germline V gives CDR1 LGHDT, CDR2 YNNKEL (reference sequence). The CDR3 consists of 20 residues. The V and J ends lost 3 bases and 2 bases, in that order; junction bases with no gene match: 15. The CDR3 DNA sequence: TGTGCCAGCAGCCACGAACGAATGCCGGGACTAGCGGAGGCCTACAATGAGCAGTTCTTC. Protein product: CASSHERMPGLAEAYNEQFF.

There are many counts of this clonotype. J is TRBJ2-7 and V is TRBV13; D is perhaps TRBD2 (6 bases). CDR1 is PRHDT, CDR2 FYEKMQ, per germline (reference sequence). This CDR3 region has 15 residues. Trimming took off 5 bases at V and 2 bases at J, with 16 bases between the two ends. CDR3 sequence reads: CASSPPGLGPYEQYF. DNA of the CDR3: TGTGCCAGCAGCCCGCCGGGACTCGGCCCCTACGAGCAGTACTTC.

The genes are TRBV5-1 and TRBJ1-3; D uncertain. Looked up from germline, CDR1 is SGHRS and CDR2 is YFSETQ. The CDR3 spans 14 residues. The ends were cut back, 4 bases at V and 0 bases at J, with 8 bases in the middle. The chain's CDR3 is CASSVGYSGNTIYF. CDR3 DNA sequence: TGCGCCAGCAGCGTGGGCTACTCTGGAAACACCATATATTTT.

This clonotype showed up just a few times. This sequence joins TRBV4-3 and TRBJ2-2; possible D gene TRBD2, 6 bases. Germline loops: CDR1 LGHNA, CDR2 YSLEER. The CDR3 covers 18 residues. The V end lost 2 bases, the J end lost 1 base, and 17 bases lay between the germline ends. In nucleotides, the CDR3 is TGCGCCAGCAGCCAACCTAGCGTGAGACATCGGAACACCGGGGAGCTGTTTTTT. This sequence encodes CASSQPSVRHRNTGELFF.

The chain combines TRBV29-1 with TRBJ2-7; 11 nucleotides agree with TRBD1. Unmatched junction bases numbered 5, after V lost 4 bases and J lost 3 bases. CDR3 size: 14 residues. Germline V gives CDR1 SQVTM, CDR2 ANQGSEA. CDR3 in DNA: TGCAGCGTTGGGACAGGGGGCAAGGTCTACGAGCAGTACTTC. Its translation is CSVGTGGKVYEQYF.

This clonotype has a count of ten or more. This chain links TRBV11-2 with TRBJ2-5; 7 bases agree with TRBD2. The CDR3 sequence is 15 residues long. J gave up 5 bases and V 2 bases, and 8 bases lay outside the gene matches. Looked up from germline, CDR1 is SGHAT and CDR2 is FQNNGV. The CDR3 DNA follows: TGTGCCAGCAGCTTACGAGGGAGCGGGACGGAGACCCAGTACTTC. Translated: CASSLRGSGTETQYF.

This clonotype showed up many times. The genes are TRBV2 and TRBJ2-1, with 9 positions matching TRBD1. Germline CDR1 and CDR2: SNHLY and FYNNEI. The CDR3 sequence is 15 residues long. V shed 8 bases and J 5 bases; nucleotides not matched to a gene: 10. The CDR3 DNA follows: TGTGCCAGCTTCACCCGGGACAGGGTCCACAATGAGCAGTTCTTC. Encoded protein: CASFTRDRVHNEQFF.

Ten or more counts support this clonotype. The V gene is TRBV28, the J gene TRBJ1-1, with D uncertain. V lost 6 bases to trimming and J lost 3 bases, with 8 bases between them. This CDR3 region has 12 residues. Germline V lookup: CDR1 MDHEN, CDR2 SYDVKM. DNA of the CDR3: TGTGCCAGCAGGTATAGGGACACTGAAGCTTTCTTT. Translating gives CASRYRDTEAFF.

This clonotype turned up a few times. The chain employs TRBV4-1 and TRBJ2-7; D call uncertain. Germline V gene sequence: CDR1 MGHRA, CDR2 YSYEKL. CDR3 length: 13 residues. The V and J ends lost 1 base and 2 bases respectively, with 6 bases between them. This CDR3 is CASSQVAAYEQYF. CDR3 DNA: TGCGCCAGCAGCCAAGTGGCGGCCTACGAGCAGTACTTC.

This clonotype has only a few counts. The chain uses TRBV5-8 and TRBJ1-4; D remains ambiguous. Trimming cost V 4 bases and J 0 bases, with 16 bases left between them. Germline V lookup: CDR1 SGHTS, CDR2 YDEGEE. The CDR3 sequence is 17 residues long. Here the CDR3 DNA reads TGTGCCAGCAGCCCGTTCGGCAGACTTGCAACTAATGAAAAACTGTTTTTT. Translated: CASSPFGRLATNEKLFF.

The CDR3 sequence is CASSPSGVSYEQYF. The CDR3 DNA is TGTGCCAGCAGCCCCTCCGGGGTTTCCTACGAGCAGTACTTC. The chain combines TRBV7-3 with TRBJ2-7, with a weak D call TRBD2 (5 bases). Looked up from germline, CDR1 is SGHTA and CDR2 is FQGTGA. Trimming took 5 bases from V and 1 from J, leaving 12 bases between them. The CDR3 has 14 residues.

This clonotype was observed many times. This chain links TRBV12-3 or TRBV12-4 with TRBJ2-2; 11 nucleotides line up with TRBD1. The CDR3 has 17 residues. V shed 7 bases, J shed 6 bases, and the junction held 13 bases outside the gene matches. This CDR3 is CASNPGQGAHPAGELFF. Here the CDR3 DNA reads TGTGCCAGCAACCCTGGACAGGGGGCGCATCCGGCCGGGGAGCTGTTTTTT.

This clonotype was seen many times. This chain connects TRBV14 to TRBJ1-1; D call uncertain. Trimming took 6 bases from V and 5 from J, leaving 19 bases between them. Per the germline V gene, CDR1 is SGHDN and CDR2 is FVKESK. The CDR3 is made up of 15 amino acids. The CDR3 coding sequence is TGTGCCAGCAGTTTAAAGTCCTTTGCGTTGACTGAAGCTTTCTTT. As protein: CASSLKSFALTEAFF.

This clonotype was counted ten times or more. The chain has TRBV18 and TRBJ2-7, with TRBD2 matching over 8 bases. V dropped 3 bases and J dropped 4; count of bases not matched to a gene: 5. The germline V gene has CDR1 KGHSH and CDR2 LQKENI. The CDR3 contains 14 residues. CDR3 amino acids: CASSPEAGVYEQYF. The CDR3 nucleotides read TGTGCCAGCTCACCGGAAGCGGGAGTATACGAGCAGTACTTC. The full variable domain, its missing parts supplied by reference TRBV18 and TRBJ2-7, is NAGVMQNPRHLVRRRGQEARLRCSPMKGHSHVYWYRQLPEEGLKFMVYLQKENIIDESGMPKERFSAEFPKEGPSILRIQQVVRGDSAAYFCASSPEAGVYEQYFGPGTRLTVT.

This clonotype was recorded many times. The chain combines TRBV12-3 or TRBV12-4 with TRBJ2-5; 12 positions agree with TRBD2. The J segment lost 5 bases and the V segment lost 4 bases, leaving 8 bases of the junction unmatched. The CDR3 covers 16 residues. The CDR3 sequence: CASSSPTSGSGETQYF. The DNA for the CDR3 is TGTGCCAGCAGTTCTCCGACTAGCGGGAGCGGGGAGACCCAGTACTTC.

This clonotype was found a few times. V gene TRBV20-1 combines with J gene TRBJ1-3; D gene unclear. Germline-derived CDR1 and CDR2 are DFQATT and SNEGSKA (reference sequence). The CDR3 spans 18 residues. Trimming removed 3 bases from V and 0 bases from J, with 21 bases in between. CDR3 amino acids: CSASPRGNSTVSGNTIYF. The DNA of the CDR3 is TGCAGTGCTAGTCCTCGGGGTAACTCGACTGTCTCTGGAAACACCATATATTTT.